What follows describes a single T cell receptor beta chain. Its antigen has not been determined. Possible read error: a much larger clone is one base away. This entry comes from a study of T cell responses to AZD1222 COVID-19 vaccine (dated by TCRdb to about 2021). General notes on the study: AZD1222 recipients given second doses at about 4 weeks or at about 12 weeks were pooled, since spike-specific TCR depth and breadth were not found to differ between the two schedules. A total of 233 trial participants underwent TCR sequencing, of whom about 200 had received two doses of AZD1222 and approximately 25 had received two doses of the MenACWY control vaccine. Trial participants were enrolled by age into subgroups of 18-55, 56-69 and 70-plus years, and about 150, 27 and 61 TCR-sequenced participants, respectively, were included in these subgroups. Results the study describes overall, beyond this receptor: Because no samples from the day 14 peak response were available, repertoires could be characterized only after the peak T cell response. The whole spike protein was spanned by vaccine-associated CD4 TCRs, and dominant responses were seen in regions 160-218 and 743-854. Spike-specific TCR breadth and depth rose significantly after two AZD1222 doses compared with day 0 and with MenACWY recipients. The 56-69-year group was small, and its depth increase did not reach significance, likely because of low power. Reportedly, close to half of the unique spike-specific TCRs recognized epitopes lying outside the regions that are mutated in the B.1.351 and B.1.1.7 variants. Participants were mostly white British and included more females than males, and it was suggested by the authors that clonal diversity may have been underestimated. Only five to seven AZD1222 recipients were SARS-CoV-2 seropositive at baseline, limiting conclusions about previously exposed vaccinees.

The CDR3 regions of human TCRbeta chains were subjected to immunosequencing. For the original study's pipeline: Repertoire TCRs were checked for matches against a reference library of SARS-CoV-2-specific TCRs that had been generated using the MIRA antigen-specificity platform. Breadth was defined as the fraction of unique TCRs that were SARS-CoV-2-associated, and depth was defined as the fraction of total T cells that were SARS-CoV-2-associated. Each spike-specific TCR was assigned to its reactive spike region and to a CD4 or CD8 class using the MIRA data. Log10-transformed breadth and depth values were compared by one-way ANOVA with Sidak's multiple comparisons tests. TCRdb mirrors the immuneACCESS table, restricted to in-frame sequences. Some clones are absent from its copies; in checked studies, under half trace to an unresolved V gene, and the reason for the others is unknown. D and trimming were read from the DNA, whereas the V and J calls and clone size are those reported in that table. Counted in this sample were about 86,000 clones; nearly 90% of them appeared once. Jointly, the top ten make up under 7% of the sample.

Per the publication, the time point label means: baseline before first vaccination. Vaccinee samples were obtained from the UK trials COV001 and COV002, which included a single-blind randomized controlled phase 2/3 trial of AZD1222 (ChAdOx1 nCoV-19) in healthy adults. For TCRbeta chain sequencing, PBMC samples from trial participants were taken at day 0 and at day 28 after the second dose. After removal of 6 bases from V and 6 bases from J, the junction retains 3 bases not matched to a gene. Its CDR3 holds 15 amino acids, cysteine through phenylalanine. Only CDR3 DNA is held: 45 bases, read in frame from base 1. The germline V gene (reference sequence) gives CDR1 as LGHDT and CDR2 as YNNKEL.

The V and J genes are TRBV3-1 (or the pseudogene TRBV3-2) and TRBJ2-2; TRBD2 lines up with 14 middle nucleotides. This specimen consisted of peripheral blood, obtained on day 0 of AZD1222 vaccination. This TCR came from an adult in good health. The CDR3 reads as follows: CASRPTSGRAGELFF. The bases are TGTGCCAGCAGACCGACTAGCGGGAGGGCCGGGGAGCTGTTTTTT.